Listed here are 3 T cell receptor beta chains from one sample, sequenced in a study of cytomegalovirus exposure and HLA in healthy donors. Vbeta (60) and Jbeta (13) primers were used in the PCR. The data were produced by immunoSEQ multiplex PCR, yet TCRdb's version contains in-frame clones alone and is incomplete. Of some 76,000 clones listed, about 75% were seen once; the top ten hold roughly 4.4%. Sequencing was done on a sample of PBMCs. The receptors derive from a man between 60 and 75 years old in good health and CMV-seropositive.

This rearrangement joins TRBV4-1 to TRBJ2-7, with unresolved D. V was shortened by 2 bases and J by 3 bases, with 14 bases between the two germline ends. CDR3 length equals 15 residues. Germline lookup yields CDR1 MGHRA and CDR2 YSYEKL. The CDR3 DNA follows: TGCGCCAGCAGCCAATCCGCCGTGAGCAACTACGAGCAGTACTTC. Its protein is CASSQSAVSNYEQYF.

The genes are TRBV18 and TRBJ2-1, with 11 bases aligning to TRBD2. The CDR3 consists of 16 residues. CDR1 is KGHSH and CDR2 is LQKENI in the germline V gene. Unmatched junction bases numbered 7, after V lost 5 bases and J lost 4 bases. The DNA for the CDR3 is TGTGCCAGCTCAAAGACTAGCGGGGCCGCTTACAATGAGCAGTTCTTC. Translating it yields CASSKTSGAAYNEQFF.

The rearrangement joins TRBV28 to TRBJ2-7; 12 bases align to TRBD2. With 5 bases clipped from V and 5 bases from J, the junction kept 25 bases outside the gene matches. The CDR3 has 21 residues. The germline gives CDR1 MDHEN, CDR2 SYDVKM. CDR3 coding DNA: TGTGCCAGCAGTCTCGCCCCTCCGGGACTAGCGGGTTCGAGCGGTATCCACGAGCAGTACTTC. Translated: CASSLAPPGLAGSSGIHEQYF.